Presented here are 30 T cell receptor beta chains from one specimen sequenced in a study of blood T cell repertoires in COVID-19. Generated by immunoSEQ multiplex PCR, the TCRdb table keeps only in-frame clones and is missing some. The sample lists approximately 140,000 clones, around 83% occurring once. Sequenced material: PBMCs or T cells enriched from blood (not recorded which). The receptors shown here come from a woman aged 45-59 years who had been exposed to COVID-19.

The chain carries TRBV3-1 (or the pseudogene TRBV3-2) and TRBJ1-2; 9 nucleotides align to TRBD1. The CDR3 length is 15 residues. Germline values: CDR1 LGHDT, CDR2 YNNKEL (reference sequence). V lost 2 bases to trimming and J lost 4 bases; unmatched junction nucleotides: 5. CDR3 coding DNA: TGTGCCAGCAGCCAACTACAGGGGGCTAGCTATGGCTACACCTTC. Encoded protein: CASSQLQGASYGYTF.

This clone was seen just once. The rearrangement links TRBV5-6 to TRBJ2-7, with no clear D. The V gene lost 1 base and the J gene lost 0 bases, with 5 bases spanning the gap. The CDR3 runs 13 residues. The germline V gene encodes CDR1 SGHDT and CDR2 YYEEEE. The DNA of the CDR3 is TGTGCCAGCAGCTTGCCTATCTCCTACGAGCAGTACTTC. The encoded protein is CASSLPISYEQYF.

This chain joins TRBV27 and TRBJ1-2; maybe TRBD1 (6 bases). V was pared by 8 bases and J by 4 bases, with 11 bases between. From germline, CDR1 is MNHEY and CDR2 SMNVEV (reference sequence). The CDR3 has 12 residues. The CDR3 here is CASGDRLYGYTF. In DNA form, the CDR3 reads TGTGCCAGCGGAGACAGGCTCTATGGCTACACCTTC.

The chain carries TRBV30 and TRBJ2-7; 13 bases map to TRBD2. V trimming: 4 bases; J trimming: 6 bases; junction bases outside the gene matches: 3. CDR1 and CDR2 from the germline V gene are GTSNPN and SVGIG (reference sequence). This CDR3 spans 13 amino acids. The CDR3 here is CAWIGTSGIEQYF. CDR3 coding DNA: TGTGCCTGGATCGGGACTAGCGGGATCGAGCAGTACTTC.

The CDR3 DNA reads as TGTGCCAGCAGCTCCGGCGGGGATAGGCAAGAGACCCAGTACTTC. Encoded protein: CASSSGGDRQETQYF. The chain joins TRBV7-2 to TRBJ2-5, with D tentatively TRBD2 (6 bases). Germline values: CDR1 SGHTA, CDR2 FQGNSA. There are 15 residues in the CDR3. Trimming cost V 4 bases and J 2 bases, with 14 bases left between them.

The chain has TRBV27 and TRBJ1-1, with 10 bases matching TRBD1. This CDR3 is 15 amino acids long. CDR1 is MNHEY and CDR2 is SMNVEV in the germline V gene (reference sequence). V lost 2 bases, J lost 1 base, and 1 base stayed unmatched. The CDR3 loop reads CASSLGTGANTEAFF. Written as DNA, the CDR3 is TGTGCCAGCAGTTTAGGGACAGGGGCGAACACTGAAGCTTTCTTT.

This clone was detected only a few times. The CDR3 here is CASSRGTSGGWYNEQFF. CDR3 DNA: TGTGCCAGCAGCCGTGGGACTAGCGGGGGGTGGTACAATGAGCAGTTCTTC. The rearrangement links TRBV7-2 to TRBJ2-1; 15 nucleotides line up with TRBD2. Looked up from germline, CDR1 is SGHTA and CDR2 is FQGNSA. This CDR3 has 17 residues. After removal of 5 bases from V and 4 bases from J, the junction contained 6 bases not matched to a gene.

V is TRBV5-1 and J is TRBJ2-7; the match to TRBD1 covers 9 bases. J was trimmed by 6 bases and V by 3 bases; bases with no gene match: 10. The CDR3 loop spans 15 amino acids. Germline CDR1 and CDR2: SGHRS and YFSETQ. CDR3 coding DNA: TGCGCCAGCAGCTCTACTCAAACAGGGGGCACCGAGCAGTACTTC. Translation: CASSSTQTGGTEQYF.

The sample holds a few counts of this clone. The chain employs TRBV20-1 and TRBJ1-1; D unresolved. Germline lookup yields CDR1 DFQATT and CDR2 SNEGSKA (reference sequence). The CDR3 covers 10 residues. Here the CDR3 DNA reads TGCAGAGCCTCCGGGGAACAAGCTTTCTTT. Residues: CRASGEQAFF.

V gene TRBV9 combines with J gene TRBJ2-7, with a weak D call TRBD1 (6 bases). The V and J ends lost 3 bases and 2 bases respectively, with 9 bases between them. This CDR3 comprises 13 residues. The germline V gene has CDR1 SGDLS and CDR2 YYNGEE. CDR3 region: CASSAGQTYEQYF. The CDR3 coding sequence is TGTGCCAGCAGCGCCGGACAGACCTACGAGCAGTACTTC. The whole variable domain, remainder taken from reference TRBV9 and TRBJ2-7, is DSGVTQTPKHLITATGQRVTLRCSPRSGDLSVYWYQQSLDQGLQFLIQYYNGEERAKGNILERFSAQQFPDLHSELNLSSLELGDSALYFCASSAGQTYEQYFGPGTRLTVT.

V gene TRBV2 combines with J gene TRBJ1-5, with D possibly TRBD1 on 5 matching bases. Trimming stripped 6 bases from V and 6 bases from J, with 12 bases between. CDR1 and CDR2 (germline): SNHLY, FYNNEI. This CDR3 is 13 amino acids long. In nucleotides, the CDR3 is TGTGCCAGCAGGGACTTCGGGGGTCAGCCCCAGCATTTT. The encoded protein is CASRDFGGQPQHF.

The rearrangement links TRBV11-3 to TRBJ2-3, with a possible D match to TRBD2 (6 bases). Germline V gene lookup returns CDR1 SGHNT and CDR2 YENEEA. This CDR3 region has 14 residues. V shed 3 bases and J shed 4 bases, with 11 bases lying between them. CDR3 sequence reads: CASSFGSGPDTQYF. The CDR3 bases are TGTGCCAGCAGCTTTGGTAGCGGCCCAGATACGCAGTATTTT.

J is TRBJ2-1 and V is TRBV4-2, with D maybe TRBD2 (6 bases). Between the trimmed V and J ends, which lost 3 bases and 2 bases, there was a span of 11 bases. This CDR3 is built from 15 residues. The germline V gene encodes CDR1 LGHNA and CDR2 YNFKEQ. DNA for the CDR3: TGTGCCAGCAGCCAGCCTGGGGGGACCTACAATGAGCAGTTCTTC. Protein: CASSQPGGTYNEQFF.

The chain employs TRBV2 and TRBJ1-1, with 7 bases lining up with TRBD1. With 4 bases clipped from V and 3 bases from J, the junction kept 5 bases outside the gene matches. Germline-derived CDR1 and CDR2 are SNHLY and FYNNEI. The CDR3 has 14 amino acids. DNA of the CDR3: TGTGCCAGCAGTGTGACAGGGATGGACACTGAAGCTTTCTTT. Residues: CASSVTGMDTEAFF.

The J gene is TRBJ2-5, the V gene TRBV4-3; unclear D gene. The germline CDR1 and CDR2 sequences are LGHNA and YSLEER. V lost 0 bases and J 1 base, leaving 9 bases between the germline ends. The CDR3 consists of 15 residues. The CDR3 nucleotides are TGCGCCAGCAGCCAAGATGATCGGTCCCAAGAGACCCAGTACTTC. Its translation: CASSQDDRSQETQYF.

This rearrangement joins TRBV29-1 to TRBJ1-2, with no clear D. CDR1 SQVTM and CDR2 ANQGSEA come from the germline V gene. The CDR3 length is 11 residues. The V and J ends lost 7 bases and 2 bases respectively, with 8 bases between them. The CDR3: CSATANYGYTF. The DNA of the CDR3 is TGCAGCGCCACAGCCAACTATGGCTACACCTTC.

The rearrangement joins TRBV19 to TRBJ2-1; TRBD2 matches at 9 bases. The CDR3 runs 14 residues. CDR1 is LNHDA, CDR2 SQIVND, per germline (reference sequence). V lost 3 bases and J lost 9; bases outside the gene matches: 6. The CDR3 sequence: CASSIGGRAGEQFF. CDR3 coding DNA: TGTGCCAGTAGTATCGGCGGGAGGGCCGGTGAGCAGTTCTTC.

As DNA, the CDR3 is TGCGCCAGCAGCTTGAACGCAGCGTCCTACGAGCAGTACTTC. Translation: CASSLNAASYEQYF. This rearrangement joins TRBV5-1 to TRBJ2-7; unclear D gene. The V gene lost 1 base and the J gene lost 1 base, with 9 bases spanning the gap. CDR3 size: 14 residues. The germline V gene has CDR1 SGHRS and CDR2 YFSETQ.

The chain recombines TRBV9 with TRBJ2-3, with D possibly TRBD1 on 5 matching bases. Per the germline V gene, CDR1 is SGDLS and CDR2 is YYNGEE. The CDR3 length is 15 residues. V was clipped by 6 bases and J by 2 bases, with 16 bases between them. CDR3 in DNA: TGTGCCAGCACCCAGACAGTGGAATTCACAGATACGCAGTATTTT. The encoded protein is CASTQTVEFTDTQYF.

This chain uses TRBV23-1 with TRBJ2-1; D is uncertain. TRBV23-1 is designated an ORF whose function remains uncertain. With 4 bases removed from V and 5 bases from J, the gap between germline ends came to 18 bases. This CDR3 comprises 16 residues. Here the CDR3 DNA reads TGCGCCAGCAGTCGAGAACCGCCCGAACGCCACAATGAGCAGTTCTTC. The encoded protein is CASSREPPERHNEQFF.

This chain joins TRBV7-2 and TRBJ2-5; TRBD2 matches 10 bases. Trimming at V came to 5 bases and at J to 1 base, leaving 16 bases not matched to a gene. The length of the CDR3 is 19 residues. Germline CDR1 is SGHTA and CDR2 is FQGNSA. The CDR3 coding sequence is TGTGCCAGCAGCCCTCACGCTAGCGGGAGAGCTCGGGGCCAAGAGACCCAGTACTTC. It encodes CASSPHASGRARGQETQYF.

Written as DNA, the CDR3 is TGTGCCAGCTCTCCCGATTGGGGCGATGAGCAGTTCTTC. Translated, it gives CASSPDWGDEQFF. The chain joins TRBV18 to TRBJ2-1; the D gene is possibly TRBD1 (5 bases). V dropped 6 bases and J dropped 8 bases, with 14 bases sitting between them. This CDR3 spans 13 amino acids. Germline CDR1 KGHSH, CDR2 LQKENI.

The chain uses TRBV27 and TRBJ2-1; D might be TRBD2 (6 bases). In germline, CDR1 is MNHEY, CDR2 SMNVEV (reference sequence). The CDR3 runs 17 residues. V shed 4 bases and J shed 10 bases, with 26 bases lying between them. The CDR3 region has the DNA TGTGCCAGCAGTTATACCCCGAGCGCAGGAGGGCCCTTGGAGCAGTTCTTC. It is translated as CASSYTPSAGGPLEQFF.

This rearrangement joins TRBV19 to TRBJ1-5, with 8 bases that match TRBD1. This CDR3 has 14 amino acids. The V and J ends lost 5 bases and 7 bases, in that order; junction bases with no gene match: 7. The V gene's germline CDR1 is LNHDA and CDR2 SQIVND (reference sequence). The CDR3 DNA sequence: TGTGCCAGTAGTTCGCAGGGGGCCGGGCAGCCCCAGCATTTT. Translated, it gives CASSSQGAGQPQHF.

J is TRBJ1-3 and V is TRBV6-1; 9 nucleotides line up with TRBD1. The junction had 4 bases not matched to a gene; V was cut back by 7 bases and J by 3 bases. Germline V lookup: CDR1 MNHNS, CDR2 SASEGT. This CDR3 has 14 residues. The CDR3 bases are TGTGCCAGCAAACAGGGGGCCAGTGGAAACACCATATATTTT. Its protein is CASKQGASGNTIYF.

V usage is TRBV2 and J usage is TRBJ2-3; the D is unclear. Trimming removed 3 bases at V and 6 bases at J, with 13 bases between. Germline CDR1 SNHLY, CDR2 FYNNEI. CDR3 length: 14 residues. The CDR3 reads CASSDSPVRDTQYF. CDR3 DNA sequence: TGTGCCAGCAGTGACTCCCCCGTCAGGGATACGCAGTATTTT. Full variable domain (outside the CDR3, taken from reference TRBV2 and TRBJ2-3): EPEVTQTPSHQVTQMGQEVILRCVPISNHLYFYWYRQILGQKVEFLVSFYNNEISEKSEIFDDQFSVERPDGSNFTLKIRSTKLEDSAMYFCASSDSPVRDTQYFGPGTRLTVL.

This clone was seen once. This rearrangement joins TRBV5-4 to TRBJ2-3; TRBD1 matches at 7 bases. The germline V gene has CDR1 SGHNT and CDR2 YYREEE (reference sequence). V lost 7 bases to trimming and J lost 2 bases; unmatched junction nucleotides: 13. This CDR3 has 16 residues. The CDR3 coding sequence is TGTGCCAGCTCGGAACCGGGACAGACCTTCACAGATACGCAGTATTTT. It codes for CASSEPGQTFTDTQYF.

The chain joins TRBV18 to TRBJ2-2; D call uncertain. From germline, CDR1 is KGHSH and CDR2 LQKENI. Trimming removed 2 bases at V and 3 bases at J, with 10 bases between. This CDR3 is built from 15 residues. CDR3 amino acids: CASSPWADYTGELFF. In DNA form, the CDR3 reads TGTGCCAGCTCACCATGGGCAGATTACACCGGGGAGCTGTTTTTT.

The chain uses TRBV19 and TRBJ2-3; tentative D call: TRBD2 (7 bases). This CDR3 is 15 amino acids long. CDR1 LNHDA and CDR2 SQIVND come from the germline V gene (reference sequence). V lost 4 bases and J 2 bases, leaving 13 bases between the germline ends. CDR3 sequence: CASSTRGAPTDTQYF. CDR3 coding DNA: TGTGCCAGTAGTACTCGGGGGGCCCCCACAGATACGCAGTATTTT.

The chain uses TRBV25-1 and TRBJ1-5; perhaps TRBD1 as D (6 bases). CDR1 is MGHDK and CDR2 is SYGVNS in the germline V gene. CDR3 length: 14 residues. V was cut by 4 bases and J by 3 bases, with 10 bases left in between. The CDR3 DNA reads TGTGCCAGCAGTGCGAGGGGGTACAATCAGCCCCAGCATTTT. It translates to CASSARGYNQPQHF. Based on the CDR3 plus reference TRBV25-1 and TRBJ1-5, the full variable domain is EADIYQTPRYLVIGTGKKITLECSQTMGHDKMYWYQQDPGMELHLIHYSYGVNSTEKGDLSSESTVSRIRTEHFPLTLESARPSHTSQYLCASSARGYNQPQHFGDGTRLSIL.